This T cell receptor beta chain stems from a study of post-analysis software for immune sequencing data. Study details: As for disease course, relapsing-remitting, secondary progressive and progressive-relapsing multiple sclerosis were all included. Findings and limits, study-wide: F-measure co-clustering was strong for batch-matched samples. Normalized Chao1 diversity was significantly reduced in patients versus controls. Patients used roughly five TRBV segments, including TRBV5-6, TRBV5-1 and TRBV20-1, more often than controls.

Of note for this clonotype: The antigen remains undetermined.

CDR1 is MNHEY and CDR2 is SVGAGI in the germline V gene. CDR3 length: 14 residues. V lost 5 bases and J lost 7; bases outside the gene matches: 6. Sequencing libraries made from TCR beta cDNA carried unique molecular identifiers. T cells, 1 to 10 million of them, yielded a few hundred thousand cDNA molecules. Each CDR3 protein gets one entry after TCRdb re-called the PCR reads with MiXCR. The table has some 700,000 distinct CDR3 sequences, approximately 60% seen once. Sequencing used blood. The receptor's source is a girl aged 2 to 9 with multiple sclerosis. This chain joins TRBV6-5 and TRBJ2-1, with 9 bases fitting TRBD1. The DNA of the CDR3 is TGTGCCAGCAGTGCCCACAGGGGGCGGAATGAGCAGTTCTTC. This sequence encodes CASSAHRGRNEQFF.